The TCR beta chain described here comes from a study of blood T cell repertoires in COVID-19. Looking at the study overall: T cells, B-cell-depleted T cells, or PBMCs provided the cDNA or gDNA that served as material.

Deletions cut 4 bases from V and 0 bases from J, with 12 bases between. CDR1 SGHRS and CDR2 YFSETQ come from the germline V gene. The CDR3 has 15 residues. Measured with immunoSEQ multiplex PCR; TCRdb has only the in-frame clones, and not every one. In the table there are more than 150,000 clones, 70% to 85% of which are singletons. The rearrangement joins TRBV5-1 to TRBJ2-3; D perhaps matches TRBD2 (6 bases). The TCR was taken from a human donor in a cohort sampled during active COVID-19. Sequenced: peripheral blood. The CDR3 coding sequence is TGCGCCAGCAGCGAGGGGCGGGGAAGCACAGATACGCAGTATTTT. Protein: CASSEGRGSTDTQYF.